The rows below give T cell receptor beta chains drawn from one sample of a study of regulatory T cells in long-lasting Graves disease. TCRdb recomputed calls from the multiplex PCR reads with MiXCR, one row per CDR3 protein. This table has approximately 300,000 distinct CDR3 sequences, roughly 18% appearing once. This specimen was peripheral blood mononuclear cells (PBMCs), taken at new diagnosis, from a patient treated with antithyroid drugs. These receptors originate from a female donor with Graves disease. Both conserved end residues are part of each CDR3. The D gene is left open where the match is weak. Expanded clones get a size class; other rows say once, few or many, or leave the size out.

>TRBV7-2|-|many|15|TRBJ2-2
CASSPGQSYTGELFF
TGTGCCAGCAGCCCCGGACAGAGCTACACCGGGGAGCTGTTTTTT
>TRBV6-1|TRBD1|-|18|TRBJ1-6
CASSHPDRGSSSHSPLHF
TGTGCCAGCAGTCACCCTGACAGGGGATCATCCTCGCATTCACCCCTCCACTTT
>TRBV27|-|-|15|TRBJ2-7
CASSLGHLQSYEQYF
TGTGCCAGCAGTTTGGGACATTTACAGTCCTACGAGCAGTACTTC
>TRBV6-1|TRBD1|many|13|TRBJ2-1
CASSDHRGDEQFF
TGTGCCAGCAGTGACCACAGGGGCGATGAGCAGTTCTTC
>TRBV5-1|-|many|13|TRBJ1-1
CASSLEAWTEAFF
TGCGCCAGCAGCTTGGAGGCTTGGACTGAAGCTTTCTTT
>TRBV13|TRBD1|many|15|TRBJ1-5
CASSSTGGGNQPQHF
TGTGCCAGCAGCTCTACAGGGGGCGGCAATCAGCCCCAGCATTTT
>TRBV11-2|-|-|11|TRBJ2-1
CASSWVGEQFF
TGTGCCAGCAGCTGGGTAGGCGAGCAGTTCTTC
>TRBV27|TRBD1|many|15|TRBJ1-2
CASSLLGTGGYGYTF
TGTGCCAGCAGTTTATTAGGGACAGGGGGTTATGGCTACACCTTC
>TRBV2|TRBD1|-|14|TRBJ2-3
CASRRTGLTDTQYF
TGTGCCAGCAGGAGGACAGGACTCACAGATACGCAGTATTTT
>TRBV7-2|-|many|14|TRBJ1-1
CASSSRVMNTEAFF
TGTGCCAGCAGCTCGAGGGTTATGAACACTGAAGCTTTCTTT
>TRBV14|-|many|12|TRBJ2-5
CASSHTGWTQYF
TGTGCCAGCAGCCACACGGGGTGGACCCAGTACTTC
>TRBV28|-|many|14|TRBJ2-2
CASSDFSNTGELFF
TGTGCCAGCAGTGACTTCTCGAACACCGGGGAGCTGTTTTTT
>TRBV18|TRBD1|many|15|TRBJ1-6
CASSPGTGAISPLHF
TGTGCCAGCTCACCGGGGACAGGGGCCATTTCACCCCTCCACTTT
>TRBV9|-|many|13|TRBJ2-7
CASSAGTTYEQYF
TGTGCCAGCAGTGCAGGGACGACCTACGAGCAGTACTTC